The rows below give T cell receptor beta chains drawn from one sample of a study of shared clonotypes between healthy human individuals. Data came from immunoSEQ multiplex PCR; TCRdb stores just in-frame clones and leaves some out. Among around 940,000 clones listed, about three quarters were seen once. Sequenced input: memory CD4+ T cells sorted from blood. These TCRs come from a man aged 18 to 29 in good health. Each CDR3 is given without its conserved first and last residue. D genes are given only for firm matches.

d_gene	v_gene	CDR3aa
NA	TRBV2	ASSAEVGANTGELF
NA	TRBV7-9	ASSSGTLAATNEKLF
NA	TRBV5-4	ASSLQRGWSYEQY
NA	TRBV29-1	SVERGTGETQY
TRBD2	TRBV7-7	ASSPGLAGETQY
NA	TRBV5-1	ASSRDFRGSGTDTQY
NA	TRBV30	AWSAQDEQF
NA	TRBV5-1	ASTQRGSTDTQY
TRBD1	TRBV7-9	ASSPGTGLYNEQF
TRBD2	TRBV7-2	ASSRREGSGELF
TRBD1	TRBV6-1	ASRPGQGPGQPQH
NA	TRBV4-2	ASSPPSTAPYEQY
NA	TRBV2	ASRPGVLNEQF
NA	TRBV5-6	ASSLPGGKEWNTEAF
NA	TRBV5-6	ASSLGGRPEKLF
TRBD1	TRBV19	ASGDRTSSYNSPLH
NA	TRBV5-4	ASSLDHHTGELF
NA	TRBV14	ASSPWGFGGSEDEQY
NA	TRBV19	ASSGQRNTEAF
TRBD1	TRBV6-5	ASSYRWDRGSREQF
NA	TRBV29-1	SVDGRAQY
TRBD2	TRBV7-2	ASSLAGGPGYNEQF
TRBD1	TRBV9	ASGTGDTDTQY
NA	TRBV30	AGLLNTEAF
NA	TRBV28	ASSSLRLAQY
NA	TRBV4-1	ASRADFPYEQY
NA	TRBV18	ASSPPGLRQETQY
TRBD1	TRBV7-3	ASSLSGQGPWEQY
NA	TRBV7-6	ASSGVMNEQF
TRBD2	TRBV30	AWSSGGGYEQY
NA	TRBV27	ASSLRPRGGSYNSPLH
NA	TRBV28	ASSRSLGQGYGYT
TRBD1	TRBV20-1	SAPQGHTIY
TRBD1	TRBV2	ASSPGQTTNEKLF
NA	TRBV5-5	ASSFTASYEQY
NA	TRBV2	ASRTPKGEDNSPLH
TRBD2	TRBV5-1	ASSSRTSGDTDTQY
NA	TRBV10-3	AISESGGQNTEAF
NA	TRBV10-3	AISVRSQGDSPLH
NA	TRBV15	ATSRDGGDTEAF
NA	TRBV6-5	ASKAATNEKLF
NA	TRBV6-5	ASSYSGGPGETQY
NA	TRBV27	ASSLHNSYEQY
NA	TRBV6-4	ASSKRENTEAF
TRBD1	TRBV5-1	ASSSLDRSYEQY
TRBD2	TRBV2	ASSPRRGGNNEQF
NA	TRBV18	ASSPSERYEQY
TRBD1	TRBV9	ASSGGDRGTDTQY
NA	TRBV5-4	ASSLDGRGQETQY
TRBD1	TRBV5-4	ASSPGAGTENRGYT
TRBD1	TRBV18	ASSPTDRRNEQY
NA	TRBV5-6	ASSLRQIITNTGELF
NA	TRBV2	ASSESNYEQY
NA	TRBV5-1	ASSLDRGWDTQY
TRBD2	TRBV30	AWTSGGAQQY
NA	TRBV10-1	ASSEDSSGNTIY
NA	TRBV7-2	ASSWTGAQETQY
NA	TRBV5-1	ASSLVGSLNTEAF
NA	TRBV9	ASSVVGQSTDTQY
NA	TRBV28	ASSLGGAGPAINYGYT